This TCR beta chain comes out of a study of T cells after yellow fever vaccination. Study outcomes and limitations: Contaminants from the bulk population, in the form of abundant clonotypes, could be found in FACS-sorted repertoires. Some clonotypes, a small share, were shared between CD4 and CD8 compartments.

This clonotype was counted many times. Its antigen is currently unknown. Generation of TCR cDNA used 5'RACE template switching (which added a universal primer site and UMIs). A single record per CDR3 protein comes from TCRdb applying MiXCR to the 5' RACE reads. The table shows some 240,000 distinct CDR3 sequences, with approximately 3.3% occurring only once. The V end was cut by 0 bases, the J end by 6 bases, with 5 bases between. The germline CDR1 and CDR2 sequences are SEHNR and FQNEAQ (reference sequence). The CDR3 is 13 amino acids. This chain connects TRBV7-9 to TRBJ2-2; D is possibly TRBD1 or TRBD2 (5 bases each). The TCR sequence derives from a man between 18 and 29 years old who received the YFV17D yellow fever vaccine. The starting material was CD4+ T cells sorted from PBMCs, obtained 10 days after the yellow fever booster vaccination. The CDR3 reads CASSLAGAGELFF. CDR3 sequence (DNA): TGTGCCAGCAGCTTAGCGGGGGCCGGGGAGCTGTTTTTT.